Listed below are T cell receptor beta chains from one sample, sequenced in a study of control samples from healthy donors and cancer patients. The method was immunoSEQ multiplex PCR; TCRdb's version includes in-frame clones alone and lacks a portion of them. The sample has 150,000 to 200,000 clones, approximately 90% seen once; the top ten hold 1.4%. The specimen sequenced was blood. These receptors were obtained from a man aged 25 to 40 in good health. The CDR3 runs from the conserved cysteine through the conserved F or W. Each record gives: V gene, clone size, J gene, D gene, CDR3 DNA, CDR3 protein. A D gene is named only where the DNA matches it firmly. Some rows have no size entry. The others give once, few or many, or a class for an expanded clone.

V: TRBV6-1
size: NA
J: TRBJ1-1
D: NA
DNA: TGTGCCAGCAGTGAAGTGGCACACTTGAACACTGAAGCTTTCTTT
CDR3: CASSEVAHLNTEAFF

V: TRBV5-1
size: NA
J: TRBJ2-6
D: NA
DNA: TGCGCCAGCAGCTTGGGAGGTGGGGCCAACGTCCTGACTTTC
CDR3: CASSLGGGANVLTF

V: TRBV7-2
size: once
J: TRBJ1-5
D: NA
DNA: TGTGCCAGCAGCTTAATGGGAGATCAGCCCCAGCATTTT
CDR3: CASSLMGDQPQHF

V: TRBV12-3/TRBV12-4
size: few
J: TRBJ2-5
D: NA
DNA: TGTGCCAGCAGTTTGAACAACCAAGAGACCCAGTACTTC
CDR3: CASSLNNQETQYF

V: TRBV19
size: NA
J: TRBJ1-3
D: NA
DNA: TGTGCCAGTAGTATAGATCTGGGCTCTGGAAACACCATATATTTT
CDR3: CASSIDLGSGNTIYF

V: TRBV4-1
size: few
J: TRBJ2-7
D: NA
DNA: TGCGCCAGCAGCCCTCCAACCGGGAAGCAGCAGTACTTC
CDR3: CASSPPTGKQQYF

V: TRBV10-3
size: NA
J: TRBJ2-3
D: TRBD2
DNA: TGTGCCATCAGTGAGTCGACTCTGGATGATGGGACTAGCTGGGATACGCAGTATTTT
CDR3: CAISESTLDDGTSWDTQYF

V: TRBV18
size: NA
J: TRBJ2-3
D: NA
DNA: TGTGCCAGCTCACGGCCGGGCAGATCTGGCACAGATACGCAGTATTTT
CDR3: CASSRPGRSGTDTQYF

V: TRBV5-4
size: NA
J: TRBJ2-3
D: TRBD2
DNA: TGTGCCAGCAGCGGGGGACTAGCGGGTCCCAATACGCAGTATTTT
CDR3: CASSGGLAGPNTQYF

V: TRBV2
size: NA
J: TRBJ2-7
D: NA
DNA: TGTGCCAGCAGTCAAGGGCGCCCGAGCTCCTACGAGCAGTACTTC
CDR3: CASSQGRPSSYEQYF

V: TRBV5-4
size: NA
J: TRBJ2-2
D: TRBD2
DNA: TGTGCCAGCAGCTTAATAGGTAGCGGGAGTTCCGGGGAGCTGTTTTTT
CDR3: CASSLIGSGSSGELFF

V: TRBV12-3/TRBV12-4
size: NA
J: TRBJ2-1
D: NA
DNA: TGTGCCAGCAGTTTTGGGGGCAATGAGCAGTTCTTC
CDR3: CASSFGGNEQFF

V: TRBV5-5
size: once
J: TRBJ2-7
D: NA
DNA: TGTGCCAGCAGCCTAACTGAGGGTCGTTGGGAGCAGTACTTC
CDR3: CASSLTEGRWEQYF

V: TRBV27
size: NA
J: TRBJ2-2
D: TRBD1
DNA: TGTGCCAGCAGTTCTGAAGGACAGGGGGTTTTTTCGTACACCGGGGAGCTGTTTTTT
CDR3: CASSSEGQGVFSYTGELFF

V: TRBV21-1
size: NA
J: TRBJ2-3
D: NA
DNA: TGTGCCAGCAGCAAATCAGGGACAGGGGAAACAGATACGCAGTATTTT
CDR3: CASSKSGTGETDTQYF

V: TRBV18
size: NA
J: TRBJ2-7
D: TRBD2
DNA: TGTGCCAGCTCACCCCTGGGCGGGAGGGGTACCTACGAGCAGTACTTC
CDR3: CASSPLGGRGTYEQYF

V: TRBV11-3
size: NA
J: TRBJ2-3
D: TRBD2
DNA: TGTGCCAGCAGCCTGGGGGGGGTAGCGACAGATACGCAGTATTTT
CDR3: CASSLGGVATDTQYF

V: TRBV12-5
size: NA
J: TRBJ1-2
D: NA
DNA: TGTGCTAGTGCTCCCCGGGAAGGGCATGGCTACACCTTC
CDR3: CASAPREGHGYTF

V: TRBV7-2
size: NA
J: TRBJ2-1
D: NA
DNA: TGTGCCAGCAGCTTACCTACCTCCTACAATGAGCAGTTCTTC
CDR3: CASSLPTSYNEQFF

V: TRBV2
size: NA
J: TRBJ1-1
D: TRBD1
DNA: TGTGCCAGCAGAAGAGACAGGGAGATCACTGAAGCTTTCTTT
CDR3: CASRRDREITEAFF

V: TRBV30
size: NA
J: TRBJ2-7
D: NA
DNA: TGTGCCTGGAGTGCTGCAAAATCCTACGAGCAGTACTTC
CDR3: CAWSAAKSYEQYF

V: TRBV6-5
size: NA
J: TRBJ1-1
D: NA
DNA: TGTGCCAGCAGTTACGACGGTTGGCAAGCTTTCTTT
CDR3: CASSYDGWQAFF

V: TRBV4-2
size: NA
J: TRBJ2-3
D: NA
DNA: TGTGCCAGCAGCCAAGACGGGGGCGGGCGCACAGATACGCAGTATTTT
CDR3: CASSQDGGGRTDTQYF

V: TRBV5-1
size: NA
J: TRBJ2-5
D: NA
DNA: TGCGCCAGCAGCTTGGGAGGGGGCCAAGAGACCCAGTACTTC
CDR3: CASSLGGGQETQYF

V: TRBV6-5
size: once
J: TRBJ2-7
D: TRBD1
DNA: TGTGCCAGCAGGTCCTTACGGGACAGAGCCTACGAGCAGTACTTC
CDR3: CASRSLRDRAYEQYF

V: TRBV5-6
size: NA
J: TRBJ1-4
D: NA
DNA: TGTGCCAGCAGCTCCAACAGGGACGGGAAACTGTTTTTT
CDR3: CASSSNRDGKLFF

V: TRBV29-1
size: once
J: TRBJ1-1
D: NA
DNA: TGCAGCGTTGAAAGGCAGGCGGGCACTGAAGCTTTCTTT
CDR3: CSVERQAGTEAFF

V: TRBV2
size: NA
J: TRBJ1-4
D: NA
DNA: TGTGCCACCTTATCCCCGGGCGCAACTAATGAAAAACTGTTTTTT
CDR3: CATLSPGATNEKLFF

V: TRBV5-1
size: NA
J: TRBJ2-5
D: TRBD1
DNA: TGCGCCAGCAGCTGGGGGACAGGGAGGGGGGAGACCCAGTACTTC
CDR3: CASSWGTGRGETQYF

V: TRBV12-3/TRBV12-4
size: NA
J: TRBJ2-1
D: NA
DNA: TGTGCCAGCAACCTCGGGACTCTTGAGCAGTTCTTC
CDR3: CASNLGTLEQFF

V: TRBV5-6
size: NA
J: TRBJ2-7
D: NA
DNA: TGTGCCAGCAGCCGACGGGTCCTCAACGAGCAGTACTTC
CDR3: CASSRRVLNEQYF

V: TRBV4-1
size: NA
J: TRBJ2-7
D: TRBD1
DNA: TGCGCCAGCAGCCCACAATTCGGGACAGCTTACGAGCAGTACTTC
CDR3: CASSPQFGTAYEQYF

V: TRBV6-2/TRBV6-3
size: few
J: TRBJ1-1
D: NA
DNA: TGTGCCAGCAGTCCACGAACCAGAGACAGGCACACTGAAGCTTTCTTT
CDR3: CASSPRTRDRHTEAFF

V: TRBV19
size: NA
J: TRBJ2-1
D: NA
DNA: TGTGCCAGTCGAGTTACAGGGTCCAATGAGCAGTTCTTC
CDR3: CASRVTGSNEQFF

V: TRBV29-1
size: NA
J: TRBJ2-5
D: NA
DNA: TGCAGCGTTGAAGATCGGTGGCAGGGAGAGACCCAGTACTTC
CDR3: CSVEDRWQGETQYF

V: TRBV29-1
size: once
J: TRBJ2-2
D: NA
DNA: TGCAGCGTTAGGAAGAGGGAGAACACCGGGGAGCTGTTTTTT
CDR3: CSVRKRENTGELFF

V: TRBV19
size: once
J: TRBJ1-1
D: NA
DNA: TGTGCCAGTAGTATAACGGGGAAGCGGGACACTGAAGCTTTCTTT
CDR3: CASSITGKRDTEAFF

V: TRBV19
size: NA
J: TRBJ2-7
D: NA
DNA: TGTGCCAGTAGTCCCGGACACTACTACGAGCAGTACTTC
CDR3: CASSPGHYYEQYF

V: TRBV12-3/TRBV12-4
size: NA
J: TRBJ2-1
D: NA
DNA: TGTGCCAGCAGCCCCGGGGTCAATGAGCAGTTCTTC
CDR3: CASSPGVNEQFF

V: TRBV11-2
size: NA
J: TRBJ2-6
D: TRBD1
DNA: TGTGCCAGCAGATCTTTAAGACAGGGGTTAACTGGGGCCAACGTCCTGACTTTC
CDR3: CASRSLRQGLTGANVLTF

V: TRBV6-4
size: NA
J: TRBJ1-2
D: NA
DNA: TGTGCCAGCAGGAGAGGGCCGCATACTAACTATGGCTACACCTTC
CDR3: CASRRGPHTNYGYTF